These 17 T cell receptor beta chains came from one sample sequenced in a study of T cell responses to AZD1222 COVID-19 vaccine. Clones were sequenced by immunoSEQ multiplex PCR, and TCRdb holds only the in-frame ones, with some missing. The sample table sets out around 140,000 clones. Sequencing was done on a sample of peripheral blood. The source is an adult in good health.

The CDR3 loop is CAISESWGANSPLHF. The CDR3 DNA sequence: TGTGCCATCAGTGAGTCGTGGGGGGCCAATTCACCCCTCCACTTT. The rearrangement joins TRBV10-3 to TRBJ1-6, with D perhaps matching TRBD1 (6 bases). CDR1 is ENHRY, CDR2 SYGVKD, per germline. This CDR3 comprises 15 residues. Trimming shortened V by 0 bases and J by 7 bases, and 10 bases separated the two germline ends.

The chain is built from TRBV4-2 and TRBJ2-2; D is tentatively TRBD1 or TRBD2 (5 bases each). Germline CDR1 LGHNA, CDR2 YNFKEQ. The CDR3 length is 14 residues. V was clipped by 1 base and J by 7 bases, with 10 bases between them. Here the CDR3 reads CASSQGDVLGELFF. CDR3 bases: TGTGCCAGCAGCCAAGGGGACGTCCTCGGGGAGCTGTTTTTT.

J is TRBJ1-5 and V is TRBV7-9; D perhaps matches TRBD1 (5 bases). The CDR3 spans 13 residues. The V end lost 6 bases, the J end lost 3 bases, and 9 bases lay between the germline ends. CDR1 is SEHNR, CDR2 FQNEAQ, per germline (reference sequence). The CDR3 here is CASRDSSNQPQHF. DNA for the CDR3: TGTGCCAGCAGAGACAGTTCCAATCAGCCCCAGCATTTT.

V usage is TRBV3-1 (or the pseudogene TRBV3-2) and J usage is TRBJ1-5; no clear D. This CDR3 comprises 17 residues. Trimming left V 3 bases short and J 2 bases short, with 17 bases between. Germline CDR1 and CDR2: LGHDT and YNNKEL (reference sequence). CDR3 in DNA: TGTGCCAGCAGCCATCCGGACCCGGAGTCGGGCAATCAGCCCCAGCATTTT. Protein: CASSHPDPESGNQPQHF.

The chain joins TRBV11-3 to TRBJ2-1, with D possibly being TRBD2 (5 bases). The germline V gene has CDR1 SGHNT and CDR2 YENEEA. This CDR3 has 16 amino acids. Trimming shortened V by 2 bases and J by 7 bases, and 18 bases separated the two germline ends. This chain's CDR3 is CASSLLRPESGNEQFF. CDR3 sequence (DNA): TGTGCCAGCAGCTTATTGCGCCCCGAGTCGGGAAATGAGCAGTTCTTC.

J is TRBJ2-3 and V is TRBV24-1, with D uncertain. Germline CDR1 reads KGHDR; CDR2 reads SFDVKD. The CDR3 length is 12 residues. Trimming took 4 bases from V and 1 from J, leaving 2 bases between them. CDR3 nucleotides: TGTGCCACCAGTGAGGGCACAGATACGCAGTATTTT. This gives the protein CATSEGTDTQYF.

The chain employs TRBV4-2 and TRBJ1-6, with D possibly matching TRBD1 (5 bases). Germline loops: CDR1 LGHNA, CDR2 YNFKEQ. Deletions cut 1 base from V and 10 bases from J, with 11 bases between. CDR3 length: 14 residues. CDR3 in DNA: TGTGCCAGCAGCCAAGCGGGGGTAGAGTCACCCCTCCACTTT. As protein: CASSQAGVESPLHF.

The genes are TRBV9 and TRBJ1-6; 8 bases map to TRBD1. The CDR3 length is 15 residues. Germline-derived CDR1 and CDR2 are SGDLS and YYNGEE. V shed 4 bases, J shed 6 bases, and the junction held 6 bases outside the gene matches. Here the CDR3 DNA reads TGTGCCAGCAGCTCCCGGACAGGGCCTAATTCACCCCTCCACTTT. Translating it yields CASSSRTGPNSPLHF.

The chain uses TRBV6-1 and TRBJ2-6; 11 positions match TRBD1. The germline V gene encodes CDR1 MNHNS and CDR2 SASEGT. Trimming took 4 bases from V and 2 from J; bases not matched to a gene: 4. This CDR3 has 17 amino acids. The CDR3 here is CASSVRTGGAGANVLTF. The DNA of the CDR3 is TGTGCCAGCAGTGTGAGGACAGGGGGCGCTGGGGCCAACGTCCTGACTTTC.

The J gene is TRBJ1-1, the V gene TRBV7-3; TRBD1 matches at 8 bases. CDR1 SGHTA and CDR2 FQGTGA come from the germline V gene. V lost 5 bases, J lost 3 bases, and 5 bases stayed unmatched. CDR3 length equals 14 residues. The CDR3 reads CASSMDREYTEAFF. CDR3 sequence (DNA): TGTGCCAGCAGCATGGACAGGGAATACACTGAAGCTTTCTTT.

The chain combines TRBV14 with TRBJ2-1, with 15 bases matching TRBD2. The CDR3 spans 19 residues. J was trimmed by 4 bases and V by 0 bases; bases with no gene match: 7. Germline loops: CDR1 SGHDN, CDR2 FVKESK. The CDR3 sequence is CASSQDPGTSGGRYNEQFF. The CDR3 nucleotides are TGTGCCAGCAGCCAAGATCCGGGGACTAGCGGGGGGCGTTACAATGAGCAGTTCTTC.

The chain is built from TRBV6-2 or TRBV6-3 and TRBJ1-5; D is ambiguous. In germline, CDR1 is MNHEY, CDR2 SVGEGT. Trimming pared 2 bases from V and 3 bases from J, leaving 17 bases between. The CDR3 sequence is 17 residues long. The DNA of the CDR3 is TGTGCCAGCAGTTACCCGATTTGGGCGAGGGACAATCAGCCCCAGCATTTT. Translating gives CASSYPIWARDNQPQHF.

The chain combines TRBV6-5 with TRBJ2-3; D is possibly TRBD1 or TRBD2 (5 bases each). This CDR3 region has 16 residues. The V and J ends lost 1 base and 0 bases respectively, with 11 bases between them. The germline CDR1 and CDR2 sequences are MNHEY and SVGAGI. The CDR3 bases are TGTGCCAGCAGTTACTTCAGGGACCGAAGCACAGATACGCAGTATTTT. Protein: CASSYFRDRSTDTQYF.

The chain couples TRBV2 to TRBJ2-1; unclear D gene. Germline V gene data show CDR1 as SNHLY and CDR2 as FYNNEI. The V end lost 4 bases, the J end lost 8 bases, and 6 bases lay between the germline ends. The length of the CDR3 is 11 residues. The CDR3 DNA reads TGTGCCAGCAGTGCGGTAGATGAGCAGTTCTTC. Translating it yields CASSAVDEQFF.

Comment on this clone: At one boundary the junction diverges from the germline segment, which might be a read error. The gene calls are TRBV7-2 and TRBJ2-7; tentatively, D is TRBD2 (6 bases). CDR3 size: 15 residues. Germline V lookup: CDR1 SGHTA, CDR2 FQGNSA. The CDR3 DNA reads as TGTGCCAGCAGCTTCCTTCCACCGACCCCTTCACGGACTACCTTC. It is translated as CASSFLPPTPSRTTF.

The chain employs TRBV18 and TRBJ1-1; D may be TRBD1 (6 bases). CDR1 is KGHSH and CDR2 is LQKENI in the germline V gene. The V and J ends lost 0 bases and 7 bases respectively, with 15 bases between them. The CDR3 is made up of 15 amino acids. The CDR3 loop reads CASSPPYRAADEAFF. The CDR3 nucleotides read TGTGCCAGCTCACCACCGTACAGGGCGGCTGATGAAGCTTTCTTT.

The V call is TRBV4-2, the J call TRBJ2-7; TRBD2 matches at 8 bases. The CDR3 has 13 amino acids. Germline V lookup: CDR1 LGHNA, CDR2 YNFKEQ. V was pared by 6 bases and J by 7 bases, with 8 bases of the junction left unmatched. CDR3: CASRDGGAIEQYF. CDR3 DNA sequence: TGTGCCAGCAGGGACGGGGGGGCGATTGAGCAGTACTTC.